A selection of T cell receptor beta chains follows, all from one sample in a study of T cell responses to AZD1222 COVID-19 vaccine. Generated by immunoSEQ multiplex PCR, the TCRdb table keeps only in-frame clones and is missing some. Among under 150,000 clones listed, more than 85% were seen once. The sequenced sample was peripheral blood, obtained on day 0 of MenACWY control vaccination. The receptors were gathered from an adult in good health. Both conserved end residues are part of each CDR3. Fields, in order: CDR3 protein, CDR3 DNA, J gene, CDR3 length, D gene, V gene, clone size. The D gene is left open where the match is weak. Size is omitted from some rows. Given values are once, few, many or a class for expanded clones.

CASSRRQSEAFF | TGTGCCAGCAGTAGAAGACAGTCTGAAGCTTTCTTT | TRBJ1-1 | 12 | NA | TRBV6-5 | NA
CASSQEPGLRSYNEQFF | TGCGCCAGCAGCCAAGAACCCGGTTTGCGCTCCTACAATGAGCAGTTCTTC | TRBJ2-1 | 17 | NA | TRBV4-1 | NA
CASSLLPGQGGLNTEAFF | TGTGCCAGCAGCCTACTACCGGGACAGGGCGGATTGAACACTGAAGCTTTCTTT | TRBJ1-1 | 18 | TRBD1 | TRBV7-3 | NA
CASSARDQNTEAFF | TGTGCCAGCAGCGCCCGGGACCAGAACACTGAAGCTTTCTTT | TRBJ1-1 | 14 | NA | TRBV11-3 | once
CASSSGTNPYNEQFF | TGTGCCAGCAGCTCGGGGACTAACCCTTACAATGAGCAGTTCTTC | TRBJ2-1 | 15 | TRBD2 | TRBV7-3 | few
CASSVQGSTNEKLFF | TGTGCCAGCAGCGTACAGGGGTCCACTAATGAAAAACTGTTTTTT | TRBJ1-4 | 15 | TRBD1 | TRBV11-2 | NA
CASSLDHLAYEQYF | TGTGCCAGCAGCTTAGATCACCTAGCCTACGAGCAGTACTTC | TRBJ2-7 | 14 | NA | TRBV11-2 | NA
CASGSTGGDPLGLSGYTF | TGTGCTAGTGGTTCCACAGGGGGCGATCCATTAGGTCTCAGTGGCTACACCTTC | TRBJ1-2 | 18 | TRBD1 | TRBV12-5 | NA
CASSTVQGAGGYTF | TGTGCCAGCAGCACAGTACAGGGGGCCGGCGGCTACACCTTC | TRBJ1-2 | 14 | TRBD1 | TRBV7-9 | NA
CARSLWTLGPQHF | TGTGCCAGAAGCCTCTGGACTTTAGGGCCCCAGCATTTT | TRBJ1-5 | 13 | NA | TRBV5-3 | once
CASSQDEALPYEQYF | TGTGCCAGCAGCCAAGATGAGGCTCTGCCGTACGAGCAGTACTTC | TRBJ2-7 | 15 | NA | TRBV14 | once
CASSTHGRNTIYF | TGTGCCAGCAGCACCCACGGCCGGAACACCATATATTTT | TRBJ1-3 | 13 | NA | TRBV25-1 | once
CASSGGFNQPQHF | TGTGCCAGCAGTGGGGGGTTCAATCAGCCCCAGCATTTT | TRBJ1-5 | 13 | NA | TRBV6-2/TRBV6-3 | few
CASIDPPGEPNTEAFF | TGTGCCAGCATCGACCCCCCGGGGGAGCCCAACACTGAAGCTTTCTTT | TRBJ1-1 | 16 | NA | TRBV6-6 | once
CATSRGSGGDQPQHF | TGTGCCACCAGCAGAGGAAGTGGGGGGGACCAGCCCCAGCATTTT | TRBJ1-5 | 15 | NA | TRBV15 | NA
CASSVTDTQYF | TGTGCCAGCAGCGTCACAGATACGCAGTATTTT | TRBJ2-3 | 11 | NA | TRBV11-2 | once
CSASLADWGGETQYF | TGCAGTGCTAGTTTAGCGGATTGGGGTGGAGAGACCCAGTACTTC | TRBJ2-5 | 15 | NA | TRBV20-1 | few
CASSRRIQGTGTIYF | TGTGCCAGCAGCCGACGAATTCAGGGAACAGGCACCATATATTTT | TRBJ1-3 | 15 | NA | TRBV6-5 | NA
CASSDWQGNEKLFF | TGCGCCAGCAGTGACTGGCAGGGCAATGAAAAACTGTTTTTT | TRBJ1-4 | 14 | NA | TRBV10-2 | NA
CASSYRDRGTEAFF | TGCGCCAGCAGCTACCGGGACAGGGGAACTGAAGCTTTCTTT | TRBJ1-1 | 14 | TRBD1 | TRBV5-1 | NA
CASSVEGGQGLYEQYF | TGTGCCAGCAGCGTAGAGGGTGGACAGGGACTCTACGAGCAGTACTTC | TRBJ2-7 | 16 | TRBD1 | TRBV9 | NA
CASSPGQGSEKLFF | TGTGCCAGCAGCCCGGGACAGGGGAGCGAAAAACTGTTTTTT | TRBJ1-4 | 14 | TRBD1 | TRBV5-6 | NA
CASSLTGLGTEAFF | TGTGCCAGCAGTTTAACAGGGTTGGGAACTGAAGCTTTCTTT | TRBJ1-1 | 14 | NA | TRBV27 | NA
CASSDNRAANYGYTF | TGCGCCAGCAGCGACAACAGGGCAGCTAACTATGGCTACACCTTC | TRBJ1-2 | 15 | NA | TRBV5-1 | NA
CASSYTPQPPGQILF | TGTGCCAGCAGTTACACGCCACAACCCCCGGGACAGATTCTCTTC | TRBJ2-4 | 15 | TRBD1 | TRBV6-5 | NA
CSVEGSRGNTEAFF | TGCAGCGTTGAAGGCTCCCGCGGAAACACTGAAGCTTTCTTT | TRBJ1-1 | 14 | NA | TRBV29-1 | NA
CASSPNSAGRHTDTQYF | TGTGCCAGCAGCCCGAACAGTGCGGGCCGCCACACAGATACGCAGTATTTT | TRBJ2-3 | 17 | NA | TRBV3-1/TRBV3-2 | NA
CASSSQQSSYEQYF | TGTGCCAGCAGCTCTCAGCAGAGCTCCTACGAGCAGTACTTC | TRBJ2-7 | 14 | NA | TRBV7-2 | once
CASSLVAGTGGWYF | TGTGCCAGCAGCTTGGTCGCCGGGACAGGAGGGTGGTACTTC | TRBJ2-7 | 14 | TRBD1 | TRBV5-6 | NA
CASSQDRLAAYEQYF | TGCGCCAGCAGCCAAGACCGGCTAGCGGCCTACGAGCAGTACTTC | TRBJ2-7 | 15 | TRBD2 | TRBV4-3 | NA
CASSVAPLSAGTQYF | TGTGCCAGCAGCGTAGCCCCTTTATCGGCGGGTACGCAGTATTTT | TRBJ2-3 | 15 | NA | TRBV9 | NA
CASSQEGGRFSYGYTF | TGTGCCAGCAGCCAAGAAGGGGGACGGTTTTCCTATGGCTACACCTTC | TRBJ1-2 | 16 | NA | TRBV3-1/TRBV3-2 | NA
CASSSKGLNQPQHF | TGCGCCAGCAGTTCAAAGGGTCTTAATCAGCCCCAGCATTTT | TRBJ1-5 | 14 | NA | TRBV23-1 | NA
CASSPVLTGRARTGELFF | TGTGCCAGCAGCCCAGTATTGACCGGGAGGGCCAGGACCGGGGAGCTGTTTTTT | TRBJ2-2 | 18 | TRBD2 | TRBV3-1/TRBV3-2 | NA
CASSARTGAAFF | TGTGCCAGCAGCGCGCGTACAGGGGCAGCTTTCTTT | TRBJ1-1 | 12 | TRBD1 | TRBV11-3 | few
CASSSVAGAYEQYF | TGTGCCAGCAGCTCGGTCGCAGGGGCCTACGAGCAGTACTTC | TRBJ2-7 | 14 | NA | TRBV11-1 | once
CASSVVTGRYTEAFF | TGTGCCAGCAGCGTAGTGACGGGAAGGTACACTGAAGCTTTCTTT | TRBJ1-1 | 15 | NA | TRBV9 | NA
CATGPYNEQFF | TGTGCCACCGGACCGTACAATGAGCAGTTCTTC | TRBJ2-1 | 11 | NA | TRBV24-1 | NA
CSVETGELYGYTF | TGCAGCGTTGAAACAGGGGAACTCTATGGCTACACCTTC | TRBJ1-2 | 13 | TRBD1 | TRBV29-1 | NA
CASTGRAWEQYF | TGTGCCAGCACCGGGAGGGCCTGGGAGCAGTACTTC | TRBJ2-7 | 12 | TRBD2 | TRBV6-5 | NA
CASSHLRQGSDTQYF | TGTGCCAGCAGCCACCTCCGACAGGGGTCAGATACGCAGTATTTT | TRBJ2-3 | 15 | TRBD1 | TRBV14 | NA
CASSPVTTGELFF | TGTGCCAGCAGCCCCGTTACGACCGGGGAGCTGTTTTTT | TRBJ2-2 | 13 | NA | TRBV5-6 | once
CASQKTSGSYNEQFF | TGCGCCAGCCAAAAAACTAGCGGGAGTTACAATGAGCAGTTCTTC | TRBJ2-1 | 15 | TRBD2 | TRBV5-1 | NA
CASSEPDTEAFF | TGCGCCAGCAGCGAGCCGGACACTGAAGCTTTCTTT | TRBJ1-1 | 12 | NA | TRBV10-1 | NA
CASSLAGGAYTEAFF | TGTGCCAGCAGCTTGGCCGGGGGCGCGTACACTGAAGCTTTCTTT | TRBJ1-1 | 15 | NA | TRBV5-4 | NA
CASSVGQSYEQYF | TGTGCCAGCAGTGTAGGACAGTCCTACGAGCAGTACTTC | TRBJ2-7 | 13 | NA | TRBV27 | NA
CASSPTRTFYEQYF | TGTGCCAGCAGCCCGACTAGAACTTTCTACGAGCAGTACTTC | TRBJ2-7 | 14 | NA | TRBV3-1/TRBV3-2 | NA
CASRGTSYQETQYF | TGTGCCAGCAGGGGGACTTCGTACCAAGAGACCCAGTACTTC | TRBJ2-5 | 14 | NA | TRBV7-9 | NA
CARSLVLGVSNQPQHF | TGTGCCAGAAGCTTGGTGTTAGGGGTTAGCAATCAGCCCCAGCATTTT | TRBJ1-5 | 16 | NA | TRBV5-3 | NA
CASSPIAGTMLFF | TGTGCCAGCAGTCCGATCGCCGGGACTATGCTGTTTTTT | TRBJ1-4 | 13 | NA | TRBV28 | NA
CASSRRLAGFTDTQYF | TGTGCCAGCAGCCGAAGACTAGCGGGATTCACAGATACGCAGTATTTT | TRBJ2-3 | 16 | TRBD2 | TRBV5-6 | NA
CASSVALRGSTDTQYF | TGTGCCAGCAGCGTAGCTCTACGGGGGAGCACAGATACGCAGTATTTT | TRBJ2-3 | 16 | NA | TRBV9 | NA
CASSSQPSGRYNEQFF | TGTGCCAGTAGTAGCCAGCCTAGCGGGAGATACAATGAGCAGTTCTTC | TRBJ2-1 | 16 | TRBD2 | TRBV19 | NA
CASSPTGEGTEAFF | TGTGCCAGCTCACCGACAGGGGAGGGGACTGAAGCTTTCTTT | TRBJ1-1 | 14 | TRBD1 | TRBV18 | NA
CASSPPGTTTLGEQFF | TGTGCCAGCTCACCACCGGGGACTACAACACTTGGGGAGCAGTTCTTC | TRBJ2-1 | 16 | TRBD2 | TRBV18 | NA
CASSLGTDGYTF | TGTGCCAGCAGCCTAGGGACAGACGGCTACACCTTC | TRBJ1-2 | 12 | TRBD1 | TRBV5-4 | NA